Listed here are 9 T cell receptor beta chains from one sample, sequenced in a study of T cells in Graves' hyperthyroidism and ophthalmopathy. The source material, RNA transcripts, was used to amplify TCR beta CDR3 regions. The study used the HTBI primer set for a first-round RT-PCR of the TCR CDR3. TCRdb reprocessed the multiplex PCR reads via MiXCR and lists one record per CDR3 protein. The sample lists a few hundred thousand distinct CDR3 sequences, around 46% occurring once. The sample comprised peripheral blood or thyroid tissue (not recorded which). These receptor sequences come from a woman in her late teens or twenties with Graves' hyperthyroidism.

Ten or more counts support this clonotype. The rearrangement joins TRBV12-5 to TRBJ1-1; TRBD1 matches at 8 bases. The ends lost 1 base at V and 6 bases at J; junction bases unmatched: 7. The CDR3 totals 15 residues. Germline CDR1 reads LGHNT; CDR2 reads FRNRAP. CDR3 nucleotide sequence: TGTGCTAGTGGTTTGGACCAGGGGGCATACTCTGAAGCTTTCTTT. Amino acid sequence: CASGLDQGAYSEAFF.

The chain links TRBV2 to TRBJ2-5, with D possibly matching TRBD2 (5 bases). This CDR3 is 14 amino acids long. The V gene lost 8 bases and the J gene lost 0 bases, with 13 bases spanning the gap. CDR1 and CDR2 (germline): SNHLY, FYNNEI. CDR3: CASLDPGYQETQYF. CDR3 sequence (DNA): TGTGCCAGCCTTGACCCGGGATACCAAGAGACCCAGTACTTC.

This chain uses TRBV7-3 with TRBJ2-5, with 10 positions matching TRBD2. V trimming: 2 bases; J trimming: 5 bases; junction bases outside the gene matches: 11. Germline V gives CDR1 SGHTA, CDR2 FQGTGA. The CDR3 is 17 residues long. The CDR3 sequence is CASSLVLAGASGETQYF. The CDR3, as DNA: TGTGCCAGCAGCTTAGTGCTAGCGGGAGCTAGCGGGGAGACCCAGTACTTC.

V and J are TRBV7-6 and TRBJ1-6; 7 nucleotides match TRBD1. Losses at the gene ends were 5 bases for V and 6 bases for J; bases not matched to a gene: 4. Germline V gene lookup returns CDR1 SGHVS and CDR2 FNYEAQ. The length of the CDR3 is 14 residues. The CDR3 region is CASSRGDSNSPLHF. As DNA, the CDR3 is TGTGCCAGCAGCAGGGGGGACAGTAATTCACCCCTCCACTTT.

The chain links TRBV5-4 to TRBJ1-4; 9 positions agree with TRBD1. The germline V gene encodes CDR1 SGHNT and CDR2 YYREEE (reference sequence). The length of the CDR3 is 15 residues. J lost 7 bases, V lost 0 bases, and 4 bases had no gene match. The CDR3 is CASSLGQGGTEKLFF. The CDR3, as DNA: TGTGCCAGCAGCTTGGGACAGGGGGGCACTGAAAAACTGTTTTTT.

This clonotype was observed many times. The rearrangement joins TRBV6-5 to TRBJ1-2; maybe TRBD1 (6 bases). V was cut by 6 bases and J by 1 base, with 15 bases left in between. The CDR3 runs to 15 residues. Germline CDR1 and CDR2: MNHEY and SVGAGI. CDR3 in amino acids: CASSQQGGGNYGYTF. The CDR3 nucleotides are TGTGCCAGCAGCCAACAGGGAGGCGGTAACTATGGCTACACCTTC.

This rearrangement joins TRBV9 to TRBJ2-7, with D tentatively TRBD1 (6 bases). The length of the CDR3 is 14 residues. Germline V lookup: CDR1 SGDLS, CDR2 YYNGEE. V shed 5 bases and J shed 3 bases, with 15 bases lying between them. Here the CDR3 reads CASSDADRNYEQYF. The CDR3 DNA reads as TGTGCCAGCAGTGACGCGGACAGAAACTACGAGCAGTACTTC.

The V gene is TRBV10-3, the J gene TRBJ1-1, with D maybe TRBD1 (6 bases). The CDR3 totals 14 residues. V was shortened by 3 bases and J by 2 bases, with 10 bases between the two germline ends. Germline assignment: CDR1 ENHRY and CDR2 SYGVKD. In nucleotides, the CDR3 is TGTGCCATCAGTGAACGGACAGACAACACTGAAGCTTTCTTT. It encodes CAISERTDNTEAFF.

This clonotype was seen repeatedly, ten times or more. The chain links TRBV18 to TRBJ2-7, with TRBD1 as a possible D gene (6 bases). Deletions cut 8 bases from V and 7 bases from J, with 15 bases between. The CDR3 runs 12 residues. The germline gives CDR1 KGHSH, CDR2 LQKENI. The CDR3 loop is CASSPRGGEQYF. As DNA, the CDR3 is TGTGCCAGCAGCCCGAGAGGGGGTGAGCAGTACTTC.